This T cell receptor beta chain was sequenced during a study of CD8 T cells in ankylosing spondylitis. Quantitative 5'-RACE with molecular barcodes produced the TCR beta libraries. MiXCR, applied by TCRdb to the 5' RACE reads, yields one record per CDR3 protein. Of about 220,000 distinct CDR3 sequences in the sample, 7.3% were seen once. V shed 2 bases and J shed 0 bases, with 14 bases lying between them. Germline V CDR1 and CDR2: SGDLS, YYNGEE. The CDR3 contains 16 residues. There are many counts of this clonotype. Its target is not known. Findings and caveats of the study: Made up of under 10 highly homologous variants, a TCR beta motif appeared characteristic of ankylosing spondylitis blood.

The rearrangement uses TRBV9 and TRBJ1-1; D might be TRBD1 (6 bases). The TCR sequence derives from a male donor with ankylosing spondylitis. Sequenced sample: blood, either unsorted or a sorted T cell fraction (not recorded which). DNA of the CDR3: TGTGCCAGCAGCGTGGGAGGAAGGGGGATGAACACTGAAGCTTTCTTT. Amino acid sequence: CASSVGGRGMNTEAFF.